This T cell receptor (beta chain) came from a study of blood T cell repertoires in COVID-19. Study in general: The study drew acute and convalescent COVID-19 samples from the United States, Italy and Spain. Nucleic acid was either cDNA or gDNA, and it came from T cells, B-cell-depleted T cells, or PBMCs.

This clone turned up a few times. As handled by the study authors: Reference gene primer amplification in the assay estimated nucleated cell counts. The protocol was immunoSEQ multiplex PCR, while the TCRdb copy is restricted to in-frame clones and leaves out a portion. That table is the source of V, J and clone size, and D and trimming were worked out from the DNA. The sample comprises under 200,000 clones, 80% to 90% of which are singletons, and about 15% rests with the top ten. The CDR3 spans 14 residues. V lost 0 bases and J lost 2, with 5 bases in between. The V gene's germline CDR1 is SGHAT and CDR2 FQNNGV.

The sequencing input was peripheral blood. This TCR was recovered from a young man with active or convalescent COVID-19. The V call is TRBV11-2, the J call TRBJ1-5, with D possibly matching TRBD1 (5 bases). The CDR3 protein is CASSLEQGNQPQHF. CDR3 DNA: TGTGCCAGCAGCTTAGAACAGGGCAATCAGCCCCAGCATTTT.